This TCR beta chain emerged from a study of regulatory T cells in long-lasting Graves disease. Study-level findings and limits: With persistent disease, TRBV28, TRBJ1-2 and TRBJ2-5 were the favored segments.

This sample's time point: newly diagnosed GD, antithyroid drugs for less than 3 months. The TCR library used RNA extracted from PBMCs. Patients were from an endocrinology department in Xi'an, China. Trimming removed 5 bases from V and 3 bases from J, with 11 bases in between. This CDR3 has 13 amino acids. Germline CDR1 SGHAT, CDR2 FQDESV (reference sequence). The sample holds many counts of this clonotype. Its antigen is undetermined. HTBI primers from iRepertoire and Arm-PCR of CDR3 regions yielded the TCR beta libraries. Each CDR3 protein gets one entry after TCRdb re-called the multiplex PCR reads with MiXCR. The data contain 450,000 to 700,000 distinct CDR3 sequences, about 13% of them singletons. The data were also submitted as part of a second study, on T cells in Graves' hyperthyroidism and ophthalmopathy.

This sequence originates from a man aged 25-45 years with Graves disease. The material was peripheral blood mononuclear cells (PBMCs), obtained at new diagnosis, from a patient treated with antithyroid drugs. J is TRBJ2-7 and V is TRBV11-1; maybe TRBD1 (6 bases). The CDR3 protein is CASSVWTDYEQYF. The CDR3 DNA follows: TGTGCCAGCAGCGTTTGGACAGACTACGAGCAGTACTTC.